This T cell receptor beta chain was found in a study of T-cell memory formation after mild COVID-19. A 5'RACE reaction primed in the constant segment made cDNA libraries of TCR alpha and TCR beta, and these carried sample barcodes and UMIs. TCRdb ran MiXCR on the 5' RACE reads and lists one entry per CDR3 protein. This sample has approximately 100,000 distinct CDR3 sequences; over 8.5% occur once, and the top ten carry roughly two fifths. This clonotype has a count of ten or more. The CDR3 runs 15 residues. Germline V gene data show CDR1 as MNHEY and CDR2 as SVGAGI. The ends lost 2 bases at V and 2 bases at J; junction bases unmatched: 2.

Sequenced sample: PBMCs or a T cell subset sorted from them (not recorded which). The genes are TRBV6-5 and TRBJ2-3; TRBD2 matches at 9 bases. The TCR sequence derives from a man aged 18-30 years who had mild COVID-19 (a few samples of this study predate the infection). Cell type and time point are not known. This CDR3 is CASSYGGGVTDTQYF. The CDR3 nucleotides read TGTGCCAGCAGTTACGGCGGGGGGGTCACAGATACGCAGTATTTT.